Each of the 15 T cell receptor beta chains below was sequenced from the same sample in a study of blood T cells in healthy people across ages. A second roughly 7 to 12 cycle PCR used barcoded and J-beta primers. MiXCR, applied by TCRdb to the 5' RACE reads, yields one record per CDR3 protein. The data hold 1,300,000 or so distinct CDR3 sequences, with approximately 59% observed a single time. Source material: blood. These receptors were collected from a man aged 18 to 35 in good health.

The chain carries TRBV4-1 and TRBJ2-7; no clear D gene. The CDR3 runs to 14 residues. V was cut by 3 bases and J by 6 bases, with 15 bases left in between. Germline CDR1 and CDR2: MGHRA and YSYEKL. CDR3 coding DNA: TGCGCCAGCAGCCACACCGCGCAATCCAGCGAGCAGTACTTC. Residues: CASSHTAQSSEQYF.

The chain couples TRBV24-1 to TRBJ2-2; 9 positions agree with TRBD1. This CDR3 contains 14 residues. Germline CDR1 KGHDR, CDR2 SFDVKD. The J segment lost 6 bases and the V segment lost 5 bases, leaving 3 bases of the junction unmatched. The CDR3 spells CATSAGQGSGELFF. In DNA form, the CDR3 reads TGTGCCACCAGTGCTGGACAGGGGTCCGGGGAGCTGTTTTTT.

The DNA for the CDR3 is TGTGCCAGCAGTTCACCGGGACACCCCACCGGGGAGCTGTTTTTT. Its protein product is CASSSPGHPTGELFF. The chain joins TRBV6-5 to TRBJ2-2, with D perhaps matching TRBD1 (6 bases). The V end was cut by 4 bases, the J end by 4 bases, with 13 bases between. Germline values: CDR1 MNHEY, CDR2 SVGAGI. The length of the CDR3 is 15 residues.

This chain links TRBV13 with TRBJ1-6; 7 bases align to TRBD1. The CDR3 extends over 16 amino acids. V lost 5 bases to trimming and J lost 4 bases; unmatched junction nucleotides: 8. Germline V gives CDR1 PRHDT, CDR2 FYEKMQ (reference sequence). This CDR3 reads CASSQSLQGYNSPLHF. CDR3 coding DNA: TGTGCCAGCAGCCAGAGCCTACAGGGGTATAATTCACCCCTCCACTTT.

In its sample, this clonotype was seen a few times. The CDR3 coding sequence is TGTGCCAGCAGTTTGGGGACGGGAGGGTTCAATGAGCAGTTCTTC. Encoded protein: CASSLGTGGFNEQFF. The chain has TRBV27 and TRBJ2-1, with 8 positions matching TRBD2. The CDR3 runs 15 residues. J was trimmed by 6 bases and V by 3 bases; bases with no gene match: 7. Germline values: CDR1 MNHEY, CDR2 SMNVEV (reference sequence).

The CDR3 region is CSARDRGIHTEAFF. CDR3 DNA sequence: TGCAGTGCTAGAGATCGGGGGATACACACTGAAGCTTTCTTT. J is TRBJ1-1 and V is TRBV20-1; TRBD1 is a possible D gene (5 bases). Germline-derived CDR1 and CDR2 are DFQATT and SNEGSKA (reference sequence). The length of the CDR3 is 14 residues. V gave up 0 bases and J gave up 3 bases, with 11 bases separating them.

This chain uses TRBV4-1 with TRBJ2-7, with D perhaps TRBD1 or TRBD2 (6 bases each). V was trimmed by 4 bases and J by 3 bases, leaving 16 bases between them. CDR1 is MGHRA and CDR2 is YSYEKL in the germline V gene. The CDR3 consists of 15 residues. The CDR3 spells CASSPEGGGYYEQYF. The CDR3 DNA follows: TGCGCCAGCAGCCCAGAAGGGGGAGGCTACTACGAGCAGTACTTC.

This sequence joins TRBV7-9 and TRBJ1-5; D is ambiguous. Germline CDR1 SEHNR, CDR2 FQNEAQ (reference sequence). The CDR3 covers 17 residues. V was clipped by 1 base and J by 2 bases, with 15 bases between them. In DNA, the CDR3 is TGTGCCAGCAGCTTAGTCGTGGCCATTGATGGCAATCAGCCCCAGCATTTT. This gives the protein CASSLVVAIDGNQPQHF.

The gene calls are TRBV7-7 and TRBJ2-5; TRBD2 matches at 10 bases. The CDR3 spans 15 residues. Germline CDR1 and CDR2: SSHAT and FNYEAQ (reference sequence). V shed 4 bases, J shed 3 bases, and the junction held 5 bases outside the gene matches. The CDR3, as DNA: TGTGCCAGCAGCTGGGGGACTAGCGCTAAAGAGACCCAGTACTTC. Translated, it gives CASSWGTSAKETQYF.

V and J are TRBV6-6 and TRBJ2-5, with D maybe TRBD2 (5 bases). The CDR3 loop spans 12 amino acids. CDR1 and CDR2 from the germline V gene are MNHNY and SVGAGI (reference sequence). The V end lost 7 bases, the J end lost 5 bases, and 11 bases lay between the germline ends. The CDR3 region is CASTSPSETQYF. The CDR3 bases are TGTGCCAGCACCTCCCCTAGCGAGACCCAGTACTTC.

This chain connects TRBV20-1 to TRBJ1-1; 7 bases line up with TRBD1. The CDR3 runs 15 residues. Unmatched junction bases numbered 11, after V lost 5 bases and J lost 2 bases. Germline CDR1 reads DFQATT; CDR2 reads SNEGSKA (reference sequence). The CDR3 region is CSAVYRGFSNTEAFF. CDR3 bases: TGCAGTGCTGTTTACAGGGGATTTAGCAACACTGAAGCTTTCTTT.

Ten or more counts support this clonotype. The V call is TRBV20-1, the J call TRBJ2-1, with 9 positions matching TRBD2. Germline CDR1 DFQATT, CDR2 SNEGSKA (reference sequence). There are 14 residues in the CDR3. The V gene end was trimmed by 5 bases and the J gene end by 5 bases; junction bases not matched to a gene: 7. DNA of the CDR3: TGCAGTGCTGGATTAGCGGGGGACCACAATGAGCAGTTCTTC. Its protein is CSAGLAGDHNEQFF.

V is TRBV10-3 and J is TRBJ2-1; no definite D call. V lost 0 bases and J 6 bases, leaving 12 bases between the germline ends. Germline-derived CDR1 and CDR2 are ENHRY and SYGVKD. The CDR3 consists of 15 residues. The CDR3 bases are TGTGCCATCAGTGAGTCGAGAAGCATAGGCAATGAGCAGTTCTTC. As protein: CAISESRSIGNEQFF.

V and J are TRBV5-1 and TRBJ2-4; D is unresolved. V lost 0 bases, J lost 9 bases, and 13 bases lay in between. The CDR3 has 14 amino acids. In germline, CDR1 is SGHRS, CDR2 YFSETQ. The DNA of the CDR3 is TGCGCCAGCAGCTTGGTTCCTTCAGAGCCCATTCAGTACTTC. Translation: CASSLVPSEPIQYF.

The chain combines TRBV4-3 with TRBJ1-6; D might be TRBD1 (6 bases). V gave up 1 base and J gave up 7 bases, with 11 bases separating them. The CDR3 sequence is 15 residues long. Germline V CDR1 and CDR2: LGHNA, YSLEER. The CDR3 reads CASSQVQGQNSPLHF. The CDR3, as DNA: TGCGCCAGCAGCCAAGTACAGGGTCAGAATTCACCCCTCCACTTT.